Here is one T cell receptor (beta chain) with its context. Its matching antigen is unknown. One entry per CDR3 protein results from TCRdb running MiXCR on the 5' RACE reads. Among around 37,000 distinct CDR3 sequences listed, approximately 8.9% were seen once. Looked up from germline, CDR1 is SNHLY and CDR2 is FYNNEI. After removal of 10 bases from V and 1 base from J, the junction contained 7 bases not matched to a gene. The CDR3 is 14 residues long. This sample was taken from a study of early T cells in non-severe SARS-CoV-2 infection. Study as a whole: Alpha and beta chains were unpaired, from unsorted whole-blood bulk RNA. Study results and limitations: Matching results from VDJdb favored anti-spike CD8 responses, leaving private and CD4 specificities undetected.

The TCR sequence derives from an adult who was a healthcare worker with PCR-confirmed SARS-CoV-2 infection or an uninfected control (not recorded which). Material: whole blood. This rearrangement joins TRBV2 to TRBJ2-7, with TRBD1 matching 10 bases. CDR3 coding DNA: TGTGCCATACCCCGGGACAGGGGTTCCTACGAGCAGTACTTC. Protein sequence: CAIPRDRGSYEQYF.